Below are 18 T cell receptor beta chains sequenced from a single sample in a study of cytomegalovirus exposure and HLA in healthy donors. The PCR contained 60 Vbeta and 13 Jbeta primers. Using immunoSEQ multiplex PCR, the repertoire was profiled, and TCRdb retains in-frame clones only, with some absent. The listing records approximately 47,000 clones. The sample was PBMCs. The receptors were gathered from a male donor in good health and CMV-seronegative.

This sequence joins TRBV5-1 and TRBJ1-5, with D tentatively TRBD1 (5 bases). This CDR3 region has 15 residues. The V gene's germline CDR1 is SGHRS and CDR2 YFSETQ. Trimming pared 0 bases from V and 2 bases from J, leaving 9 bases between. The CDR3 sequence is CASSLEGLGNQPQHF. As DNA, the CDR3 is TGCGCCAGCAGCTTGGAGGGGTTGGGCAATCAGCCCCAGCATTTT.

CDR3 sequence reads: CASSQEGGYEQYF. The CDR3 nucleotides are TGCGCCAGCAGCCAAGAAGGGGGCTACGAGCAGTACTTC. The rearrangement joins TRBV4-3 to TRBJ2-7; maybe TRBD1 (6 bases). Germline values: CDR1 LGHNA, CDR2 YSLEER. The CDR3 runs 13 residues. Trimming pared 0 bases from V and 3 bases from J, leaving 6 bases between.

The rearrangement joins TRBV4-1 to TRBJ2-7; a possible D gene is TRBD1 (6 bases). Germline assignment: CDR1 MGHRA and CDR2 YSYEKL. This CDR3 is built from 15 residues. Trimming stripped 0 bases from V and 2 bases from J, with 11 bases between. The CDR3 sequence is CASSQDPGQTYEQYF. The DNA of the CDR3 is TGCGCCAGCAGCCAAGATCCCGGACAGACCTACGAGCAGTACTTC.

The J gene is TRBJ2-7, the V gene TRBV6-5; possibly TRBD2 for D (6 bases). Germline V gene lookup returns CDR1 MNHEY and CDR2 SVGAGI. The CDR3 is 15 amino acids. Trimming shortened V by 6 bases and J by 2 bases, and 17 bases separated the two germline ends. The CDR3: CASRVGTGEAYEQYF. The CDR3 DNA is TGTGCCAGCAGGGTAGGGACGGGAGAAGCCTACGAGCAGTACTTC.

The rearrangement links TRBV6-5 to TRBJ1-2, with TRBD1 identical over 9 bases. The CDR3 totals 13 residues. V was pared by 4 bases and J by 4 bases, with 1 base of the junction left unmatched. Per the germline V gene, CDR1 is MNHEY and CDR2 is SVGAGI. Written as DNA, the CDR3 is TGTGCCAGCAGTTCGGACAGGGGCTATGGCTACACCTTC. It yields the protein CASSSDRGYGYTF.

This chain connects TRBV30 to TRBJ2-3; TRBD2 matches 13 bases. The CDR3 runs 16 residues. With 3 bases clipped from V and 1 base from J, the junction kept 4 bases outside the gene matches. Germline-derived CDR1 and CDR2 are GTSNPN and SVGIG (reference sequence). DNA of the CDR3: TGTGCCTGGAGCGCTGGGACTAGCGGGGGCACAGATACGCAGTATTTT. Its translation is CAWSAGTSGGTDTQYF.

This chain links TRBV7-2 with TRBJ1-2, with D possibly matching TRBD1 (5 bases). Germline V lookup: CDR1 SGHTA, CDR2 FQGNSA. Trimming shortened V by 5 bases and J by 2 bases, and 15 bases separated the two germline ends. This CDR3 spans 15 amino acids. This chain's CDR3 is CASSLRDGGNYGYTF. The CDR3 DNA reads as TGTGCCAGCAGCCTTCGGGACGGGGGAAACTATGGCTACACCTTC. The full variable domain, in which reference TRBV7-2 and TRBJ1-2 provide the parts outside the CDR3, is GAGVSQSPSNKVTEKGKDVELRCDPISGHTALYWYRQSLGQGLEFLIYFQGNSAPDKSGLPSDRFSAERTGGSVSTLTIQRTQQEDSAVYLCASSLRDGGNYGYTFGSGTRLTVV.

The V gene is TRBV19, the J gene TRBJ1-3; possible D gene TRBD1, 6 bases. V dropped 6 bases and J dropped 2 bases, with 8 bases sitting between them. Germline V gives CDR1 LNHDA, CDR2 SQIVND (reference sequence). This CDR3 comprises 13 residues. CDR3 nucleotide sequence: TGTGCCAGTAGCCGACAGGCTGGAAACACCATATATTTT. Translation: CASSRQAGNTIYF. The entire variable domain, with the rest obtained from reference TRBV19 and TRBJ1-3, is as follows: DGGITQSPKYLFRKEGQNVTLSCEQNLNHDAMYWYRQDPGQGLRLIYYSQIVNDFQKGDIAEGYSVSREKKESFPLTVTSAQKNPTAFYLCASSRQAGNTIYFGEGSWLTVV.

This chain links TRBV28 with TRBJ1-5, with a possible D match to TRBD1 (6 bases). From germline, CDR1 is MDHEN and CDR2 SYDVKM. V was pared by 6 bases and J by 1 base, with 13 bases between. The CDR3 is 15 amino acids. The CDR3 region is CASRGRTESNQPQHF. CDR3 in DNA: TGTGCCAGCAGGGGACGGACAGAAAGCAATCAGCCCCAGCATTTT.

The chain has TRBV19 and TRBJ1-2, with 12 bases aligning to TRBD1. After removal of 4 bases from V and 1 base from J, the junction contained 4 bases not matched to a gene. The length of the CDR3 is 16 residues. Germline V gene lookup returns CDR1 LNHDA and CDR2 SQIVND (reference sequence). CDR3 sequence (DNA): TGTGCCAGTAGTACGGGACAGGGGGCGCTTAACTATGGCTACACCTTC. Protein product: CASSTGQGALNYGYTF. Together with reference TRBV19 and TRBJ1-2, the CDR3 gives the full variable domain: DGGITQSPKYLFRKEGQNVTLSCEQNLNHDAMYWYRQDPGQGLRLIYYSQIVNDFQKGDIAEGYSVSREKKESFPLTVTSAQKNPTAFYLCASSTGQGALNYGYTFGSGTRLTVV.

This chain joins TRBV27 and TRBJ2-7, with 11 bases lining up with TRBD1. The V segment lost 8 bases and the J segment 4 bases; nucleotides outside the gene matches: 4. The CDR3 length is 13 residues. CDR1 is MNHEY, CDR2 SMNVEV, per germline (reference sequence). CDR3 nucleotide sequence: TGTGCCAGCGGCCGGGACAGGGGGTACGAGCAGTACTTC. Amino acid sequence: CASGRDRGYEQYF.

The chain couples TRBV27 to TRBJ1-2, with 9 bases matching TRBD1. In germline, CDR1 is MNHEY, CDR2 SMNVEV (reference sequence). The CDR3 extends over 15 amino acids. J lost 2 bases, V lost 4 bases, and 5 bases had no gene match. For the CDR3, the DNA is TGTGCCAGCAGTTCCCGGGACAGGGCCAACTATGGCTACACCTTC. Protein sequence: CASSSRDRANYGYTF.

The chain employs TRBV5-1 and TRBJ2-1, with 9 bases matching TRBD1. The trim removed 4 bases at V and 8 bases at J, leaving 4 bases unmatched. The CDR3 runs 13 residues. Germline CDR1 is SGHRS and CDR2 is YFSETQ. The CDR3 sequence is CASSGGQGDEQFF. The CDR3 DNA is TGCGCCAGCAGCGGGGGACAGGGTGATGAGCAGTTCTTC. The whole variable domain, remainder taken from reference TRBV5-1 and TRBJ2-1, is KAGVTQTPRYLIKTRGQQVTLSCSPISGHRSVSWYQQTPGQGLQFLFEYFSETQRNKGNFPGRFSGRQFSNSRSEMNVSTLELGDSALYLCASSGGQGDEQFFGPGTRLTVL.

The chain recombines TRBV19 with TRBJ1-2; D not certain. V lost 6 bases to trimming and J lost 2 bases, with 16 bases between them. The CDR3 has 15 amino acids. Germline CDR1 is LNHDA and CDR2 is SQIVND (reference sequence). CDR3: CASSPPLGRNYGYTF. The CDR3 DNA reads TGTGCCAGTAGCCCACCACTGGGGAGAAACTATGGCTACACCTTC.

The rearrangement links TRBV11-2 to TRBJ1-2; D unclear. The CDR3 consists of 18 residues. CDR1 and CDR2 (germline): SGHAT, FQNNGV. With 4 bases removed from V and 2 bases from J, the gap between germline ends came to 23 bases. Written as DNA, the CDR3 is TGTGCCAGCAGCTCTATATTGCCCTCATGGTTCGAAAACTATGGCTACACCTTC. Translation gives CASSSILPSWFENYGYTF.

The rearrangement uses TRBV7-9 and TRBJ1-5; no definite D call. This CDR3 has 13 amino acids. Trimming stripped 1 base from V and 6 bases from J, with 7 bases between. The germline gives CDR1 SEHNR, CDR2 FQNEAQ (reference sequence). CDR3 in DNA: TGTGCCAGCAGCTTAGGTGTTCTTCAGCCCCAGCATTTT. Its protein product is CASSLGVLQPQHF.

In DNA form, the CDR3 reads TGTGCCAGCTCACCCCAAGGGGGACAGAACACTGAAGCTTTCTTT. Its translation: CASSPQGGQNTEAFF. The rearrangement uses TRBV18 and TRBJ1-1, with a tentative D call TRBD1 (6 bases). Germline V CDR1 and CDR2: KGHSH, LQKENI. This CDR3 comprises 15 residues. V was cut by 3 bases and J by 1 base, with 12 bases left in between.

The chain couples TRBV5-1 to TRBJ2-3, with 8 positions matching TRBD1. Germline CDR1 is SGHRS and CDR2 is YFSETQ. CDR3 length: 17 residues. Unmatched junction bases numbered 13, after V lost 4 bases and J lost 3 bases. The DNA for the CDR3 is TGCGCCAGCAGCCAAGGGTCCAGGGGGCGAATAACAGATACGCAGTATTTT. Translated: CASSQGSRGRITDTQYF.